This T cell receptor (beta chain) was sequenced during a study of blood T cell repertoires in COVID-19. Background on the study: Samples representing acute and convalescent COVID-19 were sourced from the United States, Italy and Spain. The cDNA or gDNA used as material had been derived from T cells, B-cell-depleted T cells, or PBMCs.

Authors' analysis steps: Using reference gene primer amplification, nucleated cell counts were estimated. Sequenced by immunoSEQ multiplex PCR; TCRdb stores in-frame clones only, minus some. Clone size and the V and J calls come from that table; the DNA yielded D and trimming. The table has around 250,000 clones, roughly 85% seen once. Sequences were obtained from peripheral blood. The receptor's source is a woman aged 18 to 35 with acute or convalescent COVID-19.

CDR3 protein: CASLAGVYEQYF. DNA of the CDR3: TGTGCCAGTTTAGCGGGAGTCTACGAGCAGTACTTC. This chain links TRBV6-5 with TRBJ2-7, with 9 nucleotides matching TRBD2. The CDR3 contains 12 residues. Per germline, CDR1 MNHEY and CDR2 SVGAGI. Trimming took 9 bases from V and 3 from J; bases not matched to a gene: 3.